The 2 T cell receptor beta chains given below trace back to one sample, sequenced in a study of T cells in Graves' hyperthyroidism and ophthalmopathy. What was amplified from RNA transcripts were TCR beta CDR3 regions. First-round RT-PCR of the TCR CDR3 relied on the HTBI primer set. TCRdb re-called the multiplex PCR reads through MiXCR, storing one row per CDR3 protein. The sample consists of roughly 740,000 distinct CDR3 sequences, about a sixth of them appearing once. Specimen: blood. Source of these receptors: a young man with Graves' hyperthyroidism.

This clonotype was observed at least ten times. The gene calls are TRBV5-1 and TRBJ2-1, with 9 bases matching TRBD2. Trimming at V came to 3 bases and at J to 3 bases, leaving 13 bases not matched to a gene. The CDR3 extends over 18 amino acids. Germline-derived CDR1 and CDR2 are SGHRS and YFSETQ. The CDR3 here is CASSWTSGPRGGYNEQFF. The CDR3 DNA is TGCGCCAGCAGCTGGACTAGTGGGCCGCGGGGGGGCTACAATGAGCAGTTCTTC.

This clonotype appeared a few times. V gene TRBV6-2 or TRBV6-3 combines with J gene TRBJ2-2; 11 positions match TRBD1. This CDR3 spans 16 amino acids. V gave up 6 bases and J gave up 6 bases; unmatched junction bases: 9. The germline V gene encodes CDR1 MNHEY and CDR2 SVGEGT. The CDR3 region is CASSRGTGGFSGELFF. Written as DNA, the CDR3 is TGTGCCAGCAGCCGCGGGACAGGGGGGTTTTCCGGGGAGCTGTTTTTT.